Here is one T cell receptor (beta chain) with its context. The target antigen is unknown. This sample is drawn from a study of early T cells in non-severe SARS-CoV-2 infection. Regarding the study as a whole: Matching with VDJdb favored anti-spike CD8 responses (missing private and CD4 specificities).

CDR1 is MNHEY and CDR2 is SVGAGI in the germline V gene. Trimming removed 0 bases from V and 7 bases from J, with 8 bases in between. The CDR3 spans 13 residues. TCRdb fed the 5' RACE reads into MiXCR, producing one record per CDR3 protein. This sample has 55,000 or so distinct CDR3 sequences, with 5.5% to 8.5% found just once. The receptor's source is an adult who was a healthcare worker with PCR-confirmed SARS-CoV-2 infection or an uninfected control (not recorded which). Sequencing was performed on whole blood, taken at baseline. The chain couples TRBV6-5 to TRBJ2-3; D not certain. The CDR3 sequence: CASSYSLGNTQYF. CDR3 DNA sequence: TGTGCCAGCAGTTACTCTCTTGGCAATACGCAGTATTTT.